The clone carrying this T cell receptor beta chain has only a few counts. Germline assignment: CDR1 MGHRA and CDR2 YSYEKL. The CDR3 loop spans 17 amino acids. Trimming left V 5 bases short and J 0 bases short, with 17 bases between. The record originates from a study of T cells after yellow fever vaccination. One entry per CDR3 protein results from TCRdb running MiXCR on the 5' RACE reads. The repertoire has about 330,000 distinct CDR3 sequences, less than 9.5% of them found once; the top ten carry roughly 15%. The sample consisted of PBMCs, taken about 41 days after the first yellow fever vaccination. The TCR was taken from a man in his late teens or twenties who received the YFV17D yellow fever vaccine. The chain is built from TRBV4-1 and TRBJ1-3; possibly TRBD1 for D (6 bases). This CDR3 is CASSTPWGARSGNTIYF. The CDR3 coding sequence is TGCGCCAGCAGCACTCCTTGGGGGGCCCGCTCTGGAAACACCATATATTTT.